The sequence of this T cell receptor (beta chain) was determined in a study of monozygotic twins with cystic fibrosis. Study observations and caveats: The repertoire was suggested to be naive-dominated, clonality median about 0.009.

Germline-derived CDR1 and CDR2 are MNHNS and SASEGT. V shed 3 bases and J shed 3 bases, with 9 bases lying between them. CDR3 size: 13 residues. The assay was immunoSEQ multiplex PCR, and TCRdb's table has in-frame clones only and misses some. The table lists about 26,000 clones, about nine tenths of them singletons. As for this clone: Its cognate antigen is unknown.

Sequenced: blood. V gene TRBV6-1 combines with J gene TRBJ2-7; D not certain. This clonotype was sampled from a girl aged 2 to 10 with cystic fibrosis. The CDR3 here is CASSERRIYEQYF. The CDR3, as DNA: TGTGCCAGCAGTGAGAGGCGGATCTACGAGCAGTACTTC.